This entry describes one T cell receptor beta chain. The data originate from a study of blood T cell repertoires in COVID-19. Sequencing was performed with immunoSEQ multiplex PCR; in TCRdb, only in-frame clones are kept and a portion is missing. The sample yields 130,000 or so clones, just over 85% seen once. The sequence was collected from a woman in her fifties or sixties with acute or convalescent COVID-19. The sample was peripheral blood.

CDR3 bases: TGTGCCATCAGTGAACGGGACTCCCTTACCGGGGAGCTGTTTTTT. Its translation: CAISERDSLTGELFF. The chain uses TRBV10-3 and TRBJ2-2; D perhaps matches TRBD2 (6 bases). The V gene lost 3 bases and the J gene lost 5 bases, with 13 bases spanning the gap. The CDR3 length is 15 residues. The V gene's germline CDR1 is ENHRY and CDR2 SYGVKD.